A single sample gave rise to the 12 T cell receptor beta chains below, sequenced in a study of blood T cell repertoires in COVID-19. Generated by immunoSEQ multiplex PCR, the TCRdb table keeps only in-frame clones and is missing some. Counted here are 120,000 or so clones, 88% occurring once; the ten biggest clones make up 0.88%. The sample taken for sequencing was peripheral blood. These receptors were taken from a woman aged 50 to 60 with active or convalescent COVID-19.

The rearrangement links TRBV5-1 to TRBJ1-1, with no clear D. CDR3 size: 13 residues. Germline loops: CDR1 SGHRS, CDR2 YFSETQ. With 0 bases removed from V and 5 bases from J, the gap between germline ends came to 8 bases. This chain's CDR3 is CASSLAEVTEAFF. CDR3 nucleotides: TGCGCCAGCAGCTTGGCCGAGGTAACTGAAGCTTTCTTT.

This sequence joins TRBV7-2 and TRBJ2-5, with TRBD1 matching 8 bases. The trim removed 2 bases at V and 4 bases at J, leaving 6 bases unmatched. Germline CDR1 and CDR2: SGHTA and FQGNSA. The CDR3 extends over 15 amino acids. CDR3: CASSLSGGYVETQYF. The DNA for the CDR3 is TGTGCCAGCAGCTTATCAGGGGGCTACGTAGAGACCCAGTACTTC.

This rearrangement joins TRBV30 to TRBJ1-4; D is possibly TRBD1 (6 bases). The V gene lost 7 bases and the J gene lost 3 bases, with 24 bases spanning the gap. Looked up from germline, CDR1 is GTSNPN and CDR2 is SVGIG (reference sequence). The CDR3 length is 17 residues. CDR3 DNA: TGTGCCTATAAACCCATGGTCGGCTGGGGGCCTAATGAAAAACTGTTTTTT. It translates to CAYKPMVGWGPNEKLFF.

The CDR3: CASSQEIALPRYF. In nucleotides, the CDR3 is TGTGCCAGCAGCCAAGAGATAGCCCTACCCAGGTATTTT. V is TRBV4-2 and J is TRBJ2-3, with D uncertain. V shed 0 bases and J shed 14 bases, with 15 bases lying between them. CDR3 size: 13 residues. The germline CDR1 and CDR2 sequences are LGHNA and YNFKEQ.

The gene calls are TRBV4-2 and TRBJ2-7; 8 bases are a match to TRBD2. V shed 4 bases, J shed 5 bases, and the junction held 16 bases outside the gene matches. The CDR3 spans 17 residues. The V gene's germline CDR1 is LGHNA and CDR2 YNFKEQ. In DNA, the CDR3 is TGTGCCAGCAGCCCGATAAGCCCAGCGGGAGAAGGCCACGAGCAGTACTTC. It encodes CASSPISPAGEGHEQYF.

The chain has TRBV2 and TRBJ2-2, with D uncertain. The CDR3 sequence is 11 residues long. Germline values: CDR1 SNHLY, CDR2 FYNNEI. V was pared by 4 bases and J by 8 bases, with 5 bases between. This CDR3 reads CASSGAGELFF. In nucleotides, the CDR3 is TGTGCCAGCAGTGGGGCGGGGGAGCTGTTTTTT.

This clone has a single count. The V gene is TRBV5-6, the J gene TRBJ2-3, with a tentative D call TRBD1 (6 bases). The CDR3 runs 18 residues. CDR1 and CDR2 from the germline V gene are SGHDT and YYEEEE. Trimming took 4 bases from V and 0 from J, leaving 21 bases between them. The CDR3 loop is CASSPPTQTGASTDTQYF. DNA of the CDR3: TGTGCCAGCAGCCCCCCGACGCAGACAGGCGCGAGCACAGATACGCAGTATTTT.

This clone was detected only once. The chain has TRBV5-1 and TRBJ2-6, with 11 bases aligning to TRBD1. Germline trimming cut 0 bases from V and 1 base from J; bases unmatched to any gene: 3. The germline CDR1 and CDR2 sequences are SGHRS and YFSETQ. This CDR3 comprises 18 residues. The CDR3 sequence: CASSLAGQGASGANVLTF. The CDR3 nucleotides read TGCGCCAGCAGCTTGGCCGGACAGGGGGCATCTGGGGCCAACGTCCTGACTTTC.

This clone is a singleton in its sample. V usage is TRBV5-1 and J usage is TRBJ2-2; 11 positions match TRBD2. J was trimmed by 5 bases and V by 4 bases; bases with no gene match: 4. The CDR3 spans 15 residues. Germline V lookup: CDR1 SGHRS, CDR2 YFSETQ. CDR3 DNA sequence: TGCGCCAGCAGCCCACTAGCGGGAGATACCGGGGAGCTGTTTTTT. Amino acids: CASSPLAGDTGELFF.

The chain links TRBV28 to TRBJ2-2; D possibly corresponds to TRBD1 (5 bases). CDR3 size: 15 residues. CDR1 is MDHEN and CDR2 is SYDVKM in the germline V gene. The V and J ends lost 3 bases and 2 bases respectively, with 10 bases between them. This CDR3 is CASSFRVKNTGELFF. The CDR3 bases are TGTGCCAGCAGTTTCAGGGTTAAAAACACCGGGGAGCTGTTTTTT.

This rearrangement joins TRBV4-2 to TRBJ1-5; possibly TRBD1 for D (6 bases). The germline gives CDR1 LGHNA, CDR2 YNFKEQ. V lost 3 bases and J 7 bases, leaving 13 bases between the germline ends. The CDR3 is made up of 14 amino acids. In nucleotides, the CDR3 is TGTGCCAGCAGCCACTCGGGGGGACAACAGCCCCAGCATTTT. This encodes CASSHSGGQQPQHF.

J is TRBJ1-2 and V is TRBV7-2, with 7 bases lining up with TRBD1. The CDR3 has 13 residues. Germline CDR1 and CDR2: SGHTA and FQGNSA. Trimming took 5 bases from V and 4 from J; bases not matched to a gene: 4. The CDR3 protein is CASSPTGSYGYTF. Written as DNA, the CDR3 is TGTGCCAGCAGCCCGACAGGGAGCTATGGCTACACCTTC.